These 14 T cell receptor beta chains were all obtained from the same sample, sequenced in a study of blood T cell repertoires in COVID-19. Assay used: immunoSEQ multiplex PCR; TCRdb lists only in-frame clones, some missing. The sample lists about 190,000 clones; less than 80% were seen once. Sequenced sample: peripheral blood. Receptors originate from a woman in her forties or fifties with acute or convalescent COVID-19.

V is TRBV7-2 and J is TRBJ2-7; D uncertain. V dropped 6 bases and J dropped 5 bases, with 17 bases sitting between them. There are 14 residues in the CDR3. Germline CDR1 is SGHTA and CDR2 is FQGNSA. In nucleotides, the CDR3 is TGTGCCAGCAGTAAGTCAAAAGATACTCACGAGCAGTACTTC. It translates to CASSKSKDTHEQYF.

V and J are TRBV6-1 and TRBJ2-1; 14 bases align to TRBD2. Germline assignment: CDR1 MNHNS and CDR2 SASEGT. The CDR3 is made up of 16 amino acids. The junction had 5 bases not matched to a gene; V was cut back by 4 bases and J by 6 bases. In DNA, the CDR3 is TGTGCCAGCAGTGTGACTAGCGGGGGGGTGTTCAATGAGCAGTTCTTC. It specifies CASSVTSGGVFNEQFF.

The chain has TRBV16 and TRBJ2-5; no definite D call. Trimming removed 4 bases at V and 4 bases at J, with 13 bases between. This CDR3 is 14 amino acids long. Germline assignment: CDR1 KGHSY and CDR2 FQNENV. CDR3 coding DNA: TGTGCCAGCAGCCGAGAGATGTTACGAGAGACCCAGTACTTC. It codes for CASSREMLRETQYF.

This sequence joins TRBV7-2 and TRBJ1-1, with D unresolved. Trimming took 2 bases from V and 10 from J, leaving 17 bases between them. The germline CDR1 and CDR2 sequences are SGHTA and FQGNSA. This CDR3 is built from 14 residues. CDR3 amino acids: CASSLWNPTGTAFF. The CDR3 nucleotides are TGTGCCAGCAGCTTATGGAATCCAACGGGTACAGCTTTCTTT.

The chain carries TRBV6-1 and TRBJ2-2; 9 nucleotides agree with TRBD1. V lost 2 bases and J lost 4; bases outside the gene matches: 8. Germline V CDR1 and CDR2: MNHNS, SASEGT. This CDR3 has 17 residues. The CDR3 DNA reads as TGTGCCAGCAGTGAAAGGGGGACAGGGTGGCCCACCGGGGAGCTGTTTTTT. This codes for CASSERGTGWPTGELFF.

The chain combines TRBV30 with TRBJ2-2, with no clear D. The CDR3 has 15 amino acids. The germline V gene has CDR1 GTSNPN and CDR2 SVGIG (reference sequence). Between the trimmed V and J ends, which lost 1 base and 2 bases, there was a span of 11 bases. In DNA form, the CDR3 reads TGTGCCTGGAGTGCGACAACCACCAACACCGGGGAGCTGTTTTTT. Its translation: CAWSATTTNTGELFF.

Of note for this clone: Mismatch with germline at one junction end may stem from a read error. The chain joins TRBV5-5 to TRBJ1-5, with TRBD1 identical over 7 bases. Germline CDR1 reads SGHKS; CDR2 reads YYEKEE (reference sequence). The CDR3 is 17 amino acids. CDR3 nucleotide sequence: TGTGCCAGCAGCTTGTTGGCAGGGGGAAATAGCAATCAGCCTCAGCATTTT. It yields the protein CASSLLAGGNSNQPQHF.

This clone came up a few times. The chain is built from TRBV10-3 and TRBJ1-6; D gene uncertain. The CDR3 runs to 13 residues. Trimming shortened V by 2 bases and J by 5 bases, and 4 bases separated the two germline ends. Germline assignment: CDR1 ENHRY and CDR2 SYGVKD. The chain's CDR3 is CAISELDNSPLHF. CDR3 coding DNA: TGTGCCATCAGTGAGCTAGATAATTCACCCCTCCACTTT.

The V and J genes are TRBV28 and TRBJ2-1, with 9 nucleotides matching TRBD2. There are 11 residues in the CDR3. Germline trimming cut 10 bases from V and 7 bases from J; bases unmatched to any gene: 2. In germline, CDR1 is MDHEN, CDR2 SYDVKM. CDR3: CAIAGGNEQFF. The DNA of the CDR3 is TGTGCCATTGCGGGGGGGAATGAGCAGTTCTTC. The complete variable domain, with remaining parts taken from reference TRBV28 and TRBJ2-1, reads DVKVTQSSRYLVKRTGEKVFLECVQDMDHENMFWYRQDPGLGLRLIYFSYDVKMKEKGDIPEGYSVSREKKERFSLILESASTNQTSMYLCAIAGGNEQFFGPGTRLTVL.

The chain has TRBV30 and TRBJ2-5; weak D call: TRBD1 (5 bases). There are 12 residues in the CDR3. With 3 bases removed from V and 4 bases from J, the gap between germline ends came to 9 bases. The germline CDR1 and CDR2 sequences are GTSNPN and SVGIG (reference sequence). In DNA, the CDR3 is TGTGCCTGGAGGGGCAGGGTAGAGACCCAGTACTTC. Amino acids: CAWRGRVETQYF.

This clone has just a few counts. The V gene is TRBV28, the J gene TRBJ2-3, with 7 bases aligning to TRBD2. V was clipped by 6 bases and J by 6 bases; unmatched bases: 9. Germline CDR1 reads MDHEN; CDR2 reads SYDVKM. This CDR3 region has 14 residues. CDR3 protein: CASSLGLLADTQYF. The CDR3 DNA reads TGTGCCAGCAGCCTGGGACTACTGGCGGATACGCAGTATTTT.

The rearrangement joins TRBV9 to TRBJ2-3; TRBD2 matches 11 bases. The CDR3 has 16 residues. V lost 2 bases, J lost 3 bases, and 5 bases stayed unmatched. The germline gives CDR1 SGDLS, CDR2 YYNGEE. The CDR3 is CASSVSSGGRTDTQYF. In nucleotides, the CDR3 is TGTGCCAGCAGCGTGTCTAGCGGGGGGCGTACAGATACGCAGTATTTT.

The CDR3 DNA sequence: TGTGCCAGCAGTTACGCCGGACAGGGCCCAGATACGCAGTATTTT. This encodes CASSYAGQGPDTQYF. The chain carries TRBV28 and TRBJ2-3; 8 bases align to TRBD1. The germline V gene encodes CDR1 MDHEN and CDR2 SYDVKM. The CDR3 is made up of 15 amino acids. V gave up 4 bases and J gave up 4 bases; unmatched junction bases: 7.

The chain is built from TRBV14 and TRBJ2-1; 9 bases match TRBD1. Trimming took 0 bases from V and 4 from J; bases not matched to a gene: 7. Germline V gene lookup returns CDR1 SGHDN and CDR2 FVKESK. The CDR3 is 17 residues long. The DNA for the CDR3 is TGTGCCAGCAGCCAAGATCCCAGGACAGGGGTTTACAATGAGCAGTTCTTC. This codes for CASSQDPRTGVYNEQFF. Combining the CDR3 with reference TRBV14 and TRBJ2-1 gives the whole variable domain EAGVTQFPSHSVIEKGQTVTLRCDPISGHDNLYWYRRVMGKEIKFLLHFVKESKQDESGMPNNRFLAERTGGTYSTLKVQPAELEDSGVYFCASSQDPRTGVYNEQFFGPGTRLTVL.